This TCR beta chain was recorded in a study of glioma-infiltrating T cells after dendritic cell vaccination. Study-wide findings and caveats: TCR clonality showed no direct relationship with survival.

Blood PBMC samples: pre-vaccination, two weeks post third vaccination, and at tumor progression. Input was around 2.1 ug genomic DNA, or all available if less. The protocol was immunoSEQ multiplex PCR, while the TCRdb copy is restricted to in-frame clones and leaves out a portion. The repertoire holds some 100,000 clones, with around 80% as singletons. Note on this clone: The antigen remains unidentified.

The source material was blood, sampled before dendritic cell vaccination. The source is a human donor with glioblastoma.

The CDR3 coding sequence is TGTGCCATCAGTGACTGGGGGGTCACAGATACGCAGTATTTT. Translated, it gives CAISDWGVTDTQYF. V and J are TRBV10-3 and TRBJ2-3; weak D call: TRBD2 (6 bases). The CDR3 is made up of 14 amino acids. V was clipped by 3 bases and J by 2 bases, with 9 bases between them. CDR1 ENHRY and CDR2 SYGVKD come from the germline V gene.